This T cell receptor beta chain was retrieved from a study of response to subunit inactivated influenza vaccine. The sample holds a few counts of this clonotype. Trimming cost V 4 bases and J 6 bases, with 15 bases left between them. The CDR3 has 14 residues. Germline CDR1 is MDHEN and CDR2 is SYDVKM. TCRdb fed the RT-PCR reads into MiXCR, producing one record per CDR3 protein. The sample has roughly 620,000 distinct CDR3 sequences, around 10% seen once; the top ten hold approximately 10%. These sequences were also reported in another study, on T cells expressing NK-cell markers. That source notes: What made the TCR beta cDNA was 5'RACE template switching with UMIs.

This TCR was recovered from a man in his fifties or sixties who received an inactivated influenza vaccine. Material: PBMCs from blood, obtained on the day of vaccination. The chain links TRBV28 to TRBJ1-2, with a weak D call TRBD1 (6 bases). The DNA of the CDR3 is TGTGCCAGCAGTTCGAACAGGGCCCGGGATGGCTACACCTTC. Protein sequence: CASSSNRARDGYTF.